The clone carrying this TCR beta chain was detected ten times or more. The source of the sample is a study of T-cell reconstitution after alpha-beta-depleted transplantation in children. Germline values: CDR1 MNHNY, CDR2 SVGAGI (reference sequence). V lost 2 bases to trimming and J lost 6 bases, with 8 bases between them. This CDR3 region has 12 residues. The authors prepared the TCRbeta library with unique molecular identifiers. Using its own MiXCR run on the PCR reads, TCRdb lists one record per CDR3 protein. The repertoire has approximately 240,000 distinct CDR3 sequences, around 9.6% of them found once; the top ten carry 5.5% to 8%.

Sequences were derived from PBMCs from the stem cell graft donor, sampled from the stem cell graft. The J gene is TRBJ2-7, the V gene TRBV6-6; the D is unclear. The origin of this receptor is a human donor who donated a stem cell graft to a child with acute lymphoblastic leukemia. This CDR3 reads CASSYPESEQYF. CDR3 sequence (DNA): TGTGCCAGCAGTTACCCGGAATCCGAGCAGTACTTC.